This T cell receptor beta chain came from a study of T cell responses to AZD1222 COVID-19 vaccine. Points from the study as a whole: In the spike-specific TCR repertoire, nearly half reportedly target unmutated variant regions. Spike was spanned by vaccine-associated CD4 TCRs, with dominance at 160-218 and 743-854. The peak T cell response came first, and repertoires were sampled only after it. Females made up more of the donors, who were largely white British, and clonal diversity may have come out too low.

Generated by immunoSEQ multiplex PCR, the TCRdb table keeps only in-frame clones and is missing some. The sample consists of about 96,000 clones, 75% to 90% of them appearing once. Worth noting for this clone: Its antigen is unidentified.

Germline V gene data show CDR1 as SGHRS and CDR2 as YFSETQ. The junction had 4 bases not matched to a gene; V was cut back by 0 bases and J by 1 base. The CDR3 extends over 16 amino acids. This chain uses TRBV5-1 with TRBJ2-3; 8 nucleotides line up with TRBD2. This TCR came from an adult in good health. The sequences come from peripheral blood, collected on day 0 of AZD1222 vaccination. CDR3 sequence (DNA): TGCGCCAGCAGCTTGGCGAGTAGCGGGGGCACAGATACGCAGTATTTT. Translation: CASSLASSGGTDTQYF.